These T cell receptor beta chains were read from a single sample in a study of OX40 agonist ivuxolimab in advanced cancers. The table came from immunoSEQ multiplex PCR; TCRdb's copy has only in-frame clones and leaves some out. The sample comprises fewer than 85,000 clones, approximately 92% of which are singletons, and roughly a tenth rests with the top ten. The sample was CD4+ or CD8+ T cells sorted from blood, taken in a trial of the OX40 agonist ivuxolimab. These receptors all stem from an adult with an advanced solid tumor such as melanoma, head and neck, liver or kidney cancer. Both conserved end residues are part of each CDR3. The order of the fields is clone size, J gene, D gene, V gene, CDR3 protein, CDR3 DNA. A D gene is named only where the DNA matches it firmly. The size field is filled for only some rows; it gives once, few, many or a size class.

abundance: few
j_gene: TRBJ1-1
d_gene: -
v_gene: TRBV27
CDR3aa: CASSLTGPINTEAFF
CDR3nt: TGTGCCAGCAGTTTGACAGGACCCATCAACACTGAAGCTTTCTTT

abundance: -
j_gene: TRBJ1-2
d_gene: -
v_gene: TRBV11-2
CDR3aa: CASSPPGYGYTF
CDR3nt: TGTGCCAGCAGCCCCCCCGGGTATGGCTACACCTTC

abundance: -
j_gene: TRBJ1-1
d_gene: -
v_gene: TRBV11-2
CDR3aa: CASSLGRGTGAFF
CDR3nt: TGTGCCAGCAGCTTAGGCCGGGGTACAGGGGCTTTCTTT

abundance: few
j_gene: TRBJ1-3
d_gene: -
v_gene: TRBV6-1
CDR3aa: CASRVQGVGNTIYF
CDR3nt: TGTGCCAGCAGAGTTCAGGGCGTTGGAAACACCATATATTTT

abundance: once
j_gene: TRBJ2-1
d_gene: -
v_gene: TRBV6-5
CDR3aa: CASSLGGTTGNEQFF
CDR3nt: TGTGCCAGCAGTCTCGGAGGGACGACTGGCAATGAGCAGTTCTTC

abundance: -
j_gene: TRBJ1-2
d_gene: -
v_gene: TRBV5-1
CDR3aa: CASSRSRDDTAYYGYTF
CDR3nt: TGCGCCAGCAGCAGGTCCCGGGACGATACGGCGTACTATGGCTACACCTTC

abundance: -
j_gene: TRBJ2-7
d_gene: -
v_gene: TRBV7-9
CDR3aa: CASSSVSYEQYF
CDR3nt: TGTGCCAGCAGCTCCGTCTCCTACGAGCAGTACTTC

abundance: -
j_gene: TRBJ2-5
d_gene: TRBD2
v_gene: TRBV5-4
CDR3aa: CASSLRASGGPEETQYF
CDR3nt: TGTGCCAGCAGCTTGAGGGCTAGCGGGGGGCCAGAGGAGACCCAGTACTTC

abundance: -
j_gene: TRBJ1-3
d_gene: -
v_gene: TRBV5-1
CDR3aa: CASSLASGLGNTIYF
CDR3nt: TGCGCCAGCAGCTTGGCTTCAGGCCTTGGAAACACCATATATTTT

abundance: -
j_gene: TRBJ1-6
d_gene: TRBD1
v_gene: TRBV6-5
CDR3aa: CASKPGQGSIPLHF
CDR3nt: TGTGCCAGCAAGCCGGGACAGGGGAGTATTCCCCTCCACTTT

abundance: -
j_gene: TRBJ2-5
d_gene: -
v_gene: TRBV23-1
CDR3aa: CASSQTVGAESPICETQYF
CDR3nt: TGCGCCAGCAGTCAAACGGTGGGGGCAGAAAGCCCGATTTGCGAGACCCAGTACTTC

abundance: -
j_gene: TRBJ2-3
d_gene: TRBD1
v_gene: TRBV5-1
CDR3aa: CASRQTGGIADTQYF
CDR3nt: TGCGCCAGCAGACAGACAGGGGGCATCGCAGATACGCAGTATTTT

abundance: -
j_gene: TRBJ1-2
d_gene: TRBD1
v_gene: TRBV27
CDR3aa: CASSPGQGPPGYTF
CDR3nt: TGTGCCAGCAGTCCAGGACAGGGACCTCCCGGCTACACCTTC

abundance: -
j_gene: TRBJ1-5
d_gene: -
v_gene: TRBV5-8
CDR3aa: CASSLGTSEPQHF
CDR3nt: TGTGCCAGCAGCTTGGGGACGTCAGAACCCCAGCATTTT

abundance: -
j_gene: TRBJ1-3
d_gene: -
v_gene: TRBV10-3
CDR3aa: CAISESPRQPGNTIYF
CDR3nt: TGTGCCATCAGTGAGTCCCCCCGACAGCCTGGAAACACCATATATTTT

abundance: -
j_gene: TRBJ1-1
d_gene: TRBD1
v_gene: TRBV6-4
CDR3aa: CASRGQGAGAIPNTEAFF
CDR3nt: TGTGCCAGCAGGGGACAGGGGGCCGGGGCCATCCCGAACACTGAAGCTTTCTTT

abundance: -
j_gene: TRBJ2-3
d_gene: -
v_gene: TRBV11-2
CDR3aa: CASSLVWGGTDTQYF
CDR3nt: TGTGCCAGCAGCTTAGTATGGGGAGGCACAGATACGCAGTATTTT

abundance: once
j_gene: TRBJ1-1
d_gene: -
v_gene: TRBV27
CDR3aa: CASSLLPRMNTEAFF
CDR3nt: TGTGCCAGCAGTTTATTACCCCGAATGAACACTGAAGCTTTCTTT

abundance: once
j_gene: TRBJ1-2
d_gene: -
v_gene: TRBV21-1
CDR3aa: CASSTVDRPGLYGYTF
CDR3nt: TGTGCCAGCAGCACGGTCGACAGACCCGGCCTCTATGGCTACACCTTC

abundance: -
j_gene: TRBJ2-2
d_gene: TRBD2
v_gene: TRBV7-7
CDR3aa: CASSLASSGGGELFF
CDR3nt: TGTGCCAGCAGCTTAGCGTCTAGCGGGGGCGGGGAGCTGTTTTTT

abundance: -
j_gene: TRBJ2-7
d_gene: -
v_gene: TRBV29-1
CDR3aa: CSVEDYRDRSYEQYF
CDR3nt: TGCAGCGTTGAAGACTACAGGGATCGGTCCTACGAGCAGTACTTC

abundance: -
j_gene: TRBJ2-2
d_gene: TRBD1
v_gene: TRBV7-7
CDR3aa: CASSPETGGYTGELFF
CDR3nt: TGTGCCAGCAGCCCGGAGACAGGGGGCTACACCGGGGAGCTGTTTTTT

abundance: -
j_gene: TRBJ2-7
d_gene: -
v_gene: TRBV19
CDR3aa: CASSPTPGGQEQYF
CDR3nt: TGTGCCAGTAGCCCTACTCCGGGGGGCCAAGAGCAGTACTTC

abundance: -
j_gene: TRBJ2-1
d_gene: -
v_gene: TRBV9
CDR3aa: CASGVWIGSNEQFF
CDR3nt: TGTGCCAGCGGAGTGTGGATCGGCAGCAATGAGCAGTTCTTC

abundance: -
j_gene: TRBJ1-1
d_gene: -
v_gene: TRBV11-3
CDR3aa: CASSATQTGTEAFF
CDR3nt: TGTGCCAGCAGCGCGACACAAACGGGCACTGAAGCTTTCTTT

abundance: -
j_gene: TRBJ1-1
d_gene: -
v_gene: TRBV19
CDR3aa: CASSIVGGGTEAFF
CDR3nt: TGTGCCAGTAGTATAGTGGGCGGGGGGACTGAAGCTTTCTTT

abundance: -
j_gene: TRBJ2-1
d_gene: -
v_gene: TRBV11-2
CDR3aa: CASSGGSEQFF
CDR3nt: TGTGCCAGCAGCGGGGGAAGTGAGCAGTTCTTC

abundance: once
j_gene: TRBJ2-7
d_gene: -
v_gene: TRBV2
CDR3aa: CASKGVPSYEQYF
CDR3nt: TGTGCCAGCAAAGGGGTTCCCTCCTACGAGCAGTACTTC

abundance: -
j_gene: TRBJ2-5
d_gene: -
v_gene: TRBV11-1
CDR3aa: CASSLGHDQETQYF
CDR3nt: TGTGCCAGCAGCTTAGGGCACGACCAAGAGACCCAGTACTTC

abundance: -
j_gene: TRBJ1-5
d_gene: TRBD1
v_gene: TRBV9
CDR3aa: CASSAGTGGYQPQHF
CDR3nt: TGTGCCAGCAGCGCGGGGACAGGGGGCTATCAGCCCCAGCATTTT

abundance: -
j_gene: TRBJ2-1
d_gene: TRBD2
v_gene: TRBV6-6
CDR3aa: CASSYGERGVYNEQFF
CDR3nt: TGTGCCAGCAGTTACGGGGAGCGGGGAGTCTACAATGAGCAGTTCTTC

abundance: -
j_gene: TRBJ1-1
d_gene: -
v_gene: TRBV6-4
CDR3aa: CASRGGGTEAFF
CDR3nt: TGTGCCAGCAGGGGGGGTGGCACTGAAGCTTTCTTT

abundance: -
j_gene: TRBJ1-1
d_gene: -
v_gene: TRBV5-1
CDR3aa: CASSPPNTEAFF
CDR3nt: TGCGCCAGCAGCCCACCAAACACTGAAGCTTTCTTT

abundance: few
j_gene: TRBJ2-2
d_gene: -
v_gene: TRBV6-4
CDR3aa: CASSDNTGELFF
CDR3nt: TGTGCCAGCAGTGACAACACCGGGGAGCTGTTTTTT

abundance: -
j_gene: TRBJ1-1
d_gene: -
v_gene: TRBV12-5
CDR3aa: CASGLIGGAFF
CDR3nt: TGTGCTAGTGGTTTGATCGGGGGAGCTTTCTTT

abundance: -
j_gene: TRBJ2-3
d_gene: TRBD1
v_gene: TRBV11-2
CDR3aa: CASSLSWRQGRGTDTQYF
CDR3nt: TGTGCCAGCAGCTTAAGTTGGCGACAGGGAAGGGGCACAGATACGCAGTATTTT

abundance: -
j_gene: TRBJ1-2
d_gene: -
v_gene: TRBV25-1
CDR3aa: CASTGLYGYTF
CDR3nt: TGTGCCAGCACGGGTCTCTATGGCTACACCTTC

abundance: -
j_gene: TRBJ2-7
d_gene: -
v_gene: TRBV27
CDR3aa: CASSLLGGDYEQYF
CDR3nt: TGTGCCAGCAGTTTACTAGGGGGGGACTACGAGCAGTACTTC

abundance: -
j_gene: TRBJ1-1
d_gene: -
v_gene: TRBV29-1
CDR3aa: CSVDYLGSGDPYTEAFF
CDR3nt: TGCAGCGTTGATTATCTGGGAAGTGGGGACCCCTACACTGAAGCTTTCTTT

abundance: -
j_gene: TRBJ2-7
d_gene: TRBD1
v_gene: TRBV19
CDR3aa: CASSIQGVTYEQYF
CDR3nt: TGTGCCAGTAGTATTCAGGGGGTAACCTACGAGCAGTACTTC

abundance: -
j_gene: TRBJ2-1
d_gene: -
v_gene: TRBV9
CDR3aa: CASSPPQVSSYNEQFF
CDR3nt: TGTGCCAGCAGCCCCCCCCAGGTGAGCTCCTACAATGAGCAGTTCTTC